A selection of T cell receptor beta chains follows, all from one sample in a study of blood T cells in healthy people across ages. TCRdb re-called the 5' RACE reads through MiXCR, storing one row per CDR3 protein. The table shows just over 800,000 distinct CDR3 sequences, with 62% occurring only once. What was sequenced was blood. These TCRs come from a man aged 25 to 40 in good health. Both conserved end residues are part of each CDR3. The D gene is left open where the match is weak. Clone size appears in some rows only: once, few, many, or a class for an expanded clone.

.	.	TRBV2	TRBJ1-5	TGTGCCAGGTTCTGGGTGGGAAATCAGCCCCAGCATTTT	CARFWVGNQPQHF
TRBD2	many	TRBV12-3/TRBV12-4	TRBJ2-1	TGTGCCAGCAGAACGACTAGCGGGGGGAGGTATGAGCAGTTCTTC	CASRTTSGGRYEQFF
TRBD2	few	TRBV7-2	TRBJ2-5	TGCGCCAGCAGCTTAGGCGGGGGGGCCGGTGAGACCCAGTACTTC	CASSLGGGAGETQYF
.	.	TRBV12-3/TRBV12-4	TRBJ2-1	TGTGCCAGCACCTTAGGAGCCGCCGGGACCGGCAATGAGCAGTTCTTC	CASTLGAAGTGNEQFF
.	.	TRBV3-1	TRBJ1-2	TGTGCCAGCAGCCAAGATGACGGGACCGGCTCTGGCTATGGCTACACCTTC	CASSQDDGTGSGYGYTF
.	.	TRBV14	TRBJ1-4	TGTGCCAACAGCCAAGTGAGGATGGATCGAGGTGAAAAACTGTTTTTT	CANSQVRMDRGEKLFF
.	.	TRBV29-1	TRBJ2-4	TGCAGCGGGATCGGTCAGGGGAACATTCAGTACTTC	CSGIGQGNIQYF
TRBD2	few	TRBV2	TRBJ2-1	TGTGCCAGCAATGGACTAGCGGGTTACAATGAGCAGTTCTTC	CASNGLAGYNEQFF
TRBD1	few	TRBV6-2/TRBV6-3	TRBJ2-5	TGTGCCAGCAGTTCCCCGGGACAGCAAGAGACCCAGTACTTC	CASSSPGQQETQYF
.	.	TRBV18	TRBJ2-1	TGTGCCAGCTCACCAACGGCCGGGGATGCAATGTTCGCCGCCGAGCAGTTCTTC	CASSPTAGDAMFAAEQFF
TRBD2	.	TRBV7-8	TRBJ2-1	TGTGCCAGCAGCTTATACGCCGGGGGGGCCAACAATGAGCAGTTCTTC	CASSLYAGGANNEQFF
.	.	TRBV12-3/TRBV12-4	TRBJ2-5	TGTGCCAGCAGTTTACGGACACCAGGGATGGGAGAGACCCAGTACTTC	CASSLRTPGMGETQYF
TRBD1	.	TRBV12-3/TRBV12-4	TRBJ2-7	TGTGCCAGCAGTTTCCCTGACAGGGGGATCAACGAGCAGTACTTC	CASSFPDRGINEQYF
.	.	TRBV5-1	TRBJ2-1	TGCGCCGGCAGCTTAATTGGGAAGAACAATGAGCAGTTCTTC	CAGSLIGKNNEQFF
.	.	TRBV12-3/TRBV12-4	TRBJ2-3	TGTGCCAGCACCCCAGCCTTAGATACGCAGTATTTT	CASTPALDTQYF
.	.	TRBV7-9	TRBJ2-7	TGTGCCAGCACAGGGGGGGCCAGCTCCGACGAGCAGTACTTC	CASTGGASSDEQYF
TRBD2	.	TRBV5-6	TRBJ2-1	TGTGCCAGCGGGACCGAGCGGGGGACCTACAATGAGCAGTTCTTC	CASGTERGTYNEQFF
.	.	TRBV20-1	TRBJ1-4	TGCAGTGCTAGAGATCAGGCAGGGGTTCAGGAAAAACTGTTTTTT	CSARDQAGVQEKLFF
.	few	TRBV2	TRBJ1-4	TGTGCCAGCAGTGAAGCCCCCGGACCATATGAAAAACTGTTTTTT	CASSEAPGPYEKLFF
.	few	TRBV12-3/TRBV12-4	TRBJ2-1	TGTGCCAGCAGGGCCGGACAAACTGGCGGGGAGCAGTTCTTC	CASRAGQTGGEQFF
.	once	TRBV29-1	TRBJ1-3	TGCAGCCCACGGGGGCAGGGGATGTCTCTCTCTGGAAACACCATATATTTT	CSPRGQGMSLSGNTIYF
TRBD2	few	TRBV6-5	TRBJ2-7	TGTGCCAGCATGGCCGGACTAGCGGGCACCTACGAGCAGTACTTC	CASMAGLAGTYEQYF
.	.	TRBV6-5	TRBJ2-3	TGTGCCAGCAGTTACTGGAACAGTTTTAGCACAGATACGCAGTATTTT	CASSYWNSFSTDTQYF
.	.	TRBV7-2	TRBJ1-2	TGTGCCAGCAGCCCGGCCAACTATGGCTACACCTTC	CASSPANYGYTF
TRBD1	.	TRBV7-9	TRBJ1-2	TGTGCCAGCATCCCGGGACAGGGGCTTGAAGGCTACACCTTC	CASIPGQGLEGYTF
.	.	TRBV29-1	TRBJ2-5	TGCAGCGTTGGGAGACTCCAAGAGACCCAGTACTTC	CSVGRLQETQYF
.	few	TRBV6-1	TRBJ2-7	TGTGCCAGCATAGCCGGGACACGGGCCTACGAGCAGTACTTC	CASIAGTRAYEQYF
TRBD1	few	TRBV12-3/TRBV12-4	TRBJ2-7	TGTGCCAGCAGCCGGACAGGGGTATATAACGAGCAGTACTTC	CASSRTGVYNEQYF
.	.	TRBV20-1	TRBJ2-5	TGCAGTGCTAAACCAGAGGGTCGGGAGACCCAGTACTTC	CSAKPEGRETQYF
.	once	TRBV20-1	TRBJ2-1	TGCAGTGCTGGGAACCTACCCCCTATGGGCTACAATGAGCAGTTCTTC	CSAGNLPPMGYNEQFF
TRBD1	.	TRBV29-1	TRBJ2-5	TGCAGCGAGGTCCTGGGACAGGGGGAGACCCAGTACTTC	CSEVLGQGETQYF